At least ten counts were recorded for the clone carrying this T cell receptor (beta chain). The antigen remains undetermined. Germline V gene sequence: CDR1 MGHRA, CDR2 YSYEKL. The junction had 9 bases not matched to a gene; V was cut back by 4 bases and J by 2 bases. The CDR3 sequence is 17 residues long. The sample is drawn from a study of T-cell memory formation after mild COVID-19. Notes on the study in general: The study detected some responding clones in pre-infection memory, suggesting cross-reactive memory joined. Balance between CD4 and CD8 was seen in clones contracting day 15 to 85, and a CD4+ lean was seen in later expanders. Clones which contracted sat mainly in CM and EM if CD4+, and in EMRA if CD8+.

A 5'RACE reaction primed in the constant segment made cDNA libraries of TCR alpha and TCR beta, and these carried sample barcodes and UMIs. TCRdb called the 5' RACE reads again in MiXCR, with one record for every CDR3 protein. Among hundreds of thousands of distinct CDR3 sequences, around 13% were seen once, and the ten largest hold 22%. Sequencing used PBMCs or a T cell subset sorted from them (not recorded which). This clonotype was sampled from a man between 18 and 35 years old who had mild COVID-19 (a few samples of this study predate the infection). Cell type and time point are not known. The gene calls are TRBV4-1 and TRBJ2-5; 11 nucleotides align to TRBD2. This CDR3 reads CASSRLYGTSGQETQYF. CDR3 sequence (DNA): TGCGCCAGCAGCCGACTTTACGGGACTAGCGGACAAGAGACCCAGTACTTC.